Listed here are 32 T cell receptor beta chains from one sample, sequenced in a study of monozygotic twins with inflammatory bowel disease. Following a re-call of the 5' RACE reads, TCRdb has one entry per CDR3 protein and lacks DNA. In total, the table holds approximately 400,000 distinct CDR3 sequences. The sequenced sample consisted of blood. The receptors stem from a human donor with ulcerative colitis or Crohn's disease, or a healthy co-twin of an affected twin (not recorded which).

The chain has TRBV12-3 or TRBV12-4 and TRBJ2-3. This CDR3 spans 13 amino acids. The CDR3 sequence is CASSSDITDTQYF.

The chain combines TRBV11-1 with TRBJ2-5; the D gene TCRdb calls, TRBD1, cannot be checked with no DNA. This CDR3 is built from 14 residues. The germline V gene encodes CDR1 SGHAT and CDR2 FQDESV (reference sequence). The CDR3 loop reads CASSFQGYGETQYF.

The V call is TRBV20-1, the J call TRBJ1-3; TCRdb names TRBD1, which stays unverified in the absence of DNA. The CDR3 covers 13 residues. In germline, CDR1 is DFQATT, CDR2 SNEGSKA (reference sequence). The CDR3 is CSAYEGPENTIYF.

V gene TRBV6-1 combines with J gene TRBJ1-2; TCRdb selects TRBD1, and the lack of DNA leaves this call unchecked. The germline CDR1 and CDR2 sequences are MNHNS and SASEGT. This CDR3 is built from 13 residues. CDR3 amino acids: CASTQGARYGYTF.

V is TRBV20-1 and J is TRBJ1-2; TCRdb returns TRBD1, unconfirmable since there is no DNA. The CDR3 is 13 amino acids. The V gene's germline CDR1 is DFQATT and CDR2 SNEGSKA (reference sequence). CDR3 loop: CSAREGGLRGYTF.

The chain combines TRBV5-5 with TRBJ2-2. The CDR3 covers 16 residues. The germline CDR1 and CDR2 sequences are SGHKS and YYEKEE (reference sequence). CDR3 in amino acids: CASSLRPIANTGELFF. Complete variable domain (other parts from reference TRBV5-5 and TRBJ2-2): DAGVTQSPTHLIKTRGQQVTLRCSPISGHKSVSWYQQVLGQGPQFIFQYYEKEERGRGNFPDRFSARQFPNYSSELNVNALLLGDSALYLCASSLRPIANTGELFFGEGSRLTVL.

The CDR3 here is CASTTSGSRVMDTQYF. The gene calls are TRBV28 and TRBJ2-3; TCRdb's D gene call, TRBD2, goes unchecked for lack of DNA. The CDR3 covers 16 residues. CDR1 and CDR2 (germline): MDHEN, SYDVKM. Together with reference TRBV28 and TRBJ2-3, the CDR3 gives the full variable domain: DVKVTQSSRYLVKRTGEKVFLECVQDMDHENMFWYRQDPGLGLRLIYFSYDVKMKEKGDIPEGYSVSREKKERFSLILESASTNQTSMYLCASTTSGSRVMDTQYFGPGTRLTVL.

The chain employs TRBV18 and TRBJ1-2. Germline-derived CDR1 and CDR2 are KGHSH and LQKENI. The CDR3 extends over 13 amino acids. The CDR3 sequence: CASSREGSYGYTF.

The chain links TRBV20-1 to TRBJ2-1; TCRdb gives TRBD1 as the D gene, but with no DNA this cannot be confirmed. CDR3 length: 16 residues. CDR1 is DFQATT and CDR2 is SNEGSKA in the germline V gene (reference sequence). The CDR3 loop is CSARVGGQSSYNEQFF.

CDR3 region: CASSLFGDSLFF. V gene TRBV5-5 combines with J gene TRBJ1-4; with no DNA, the TCRdb D assignment of TRBD1 cannot be verified. The CDR3 is made up of 12 amino acids. CDR1 is SGHKS and CDR2 is YYEKEE in the germline V gene (reference sequence).

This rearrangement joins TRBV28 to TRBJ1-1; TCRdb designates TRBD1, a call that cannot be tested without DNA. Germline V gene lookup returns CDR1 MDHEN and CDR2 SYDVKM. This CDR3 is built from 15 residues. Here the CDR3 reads CASSSPPGQGSEAFF. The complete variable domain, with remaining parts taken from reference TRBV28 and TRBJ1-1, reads DVKVTQSSRYLVKRTGEKVFLECVQDMDHENMFWYRQDPGLGLRLIYFSYDVKMKEKGDIPEGYSVSREKKERFSLILESASTNQTSMYLCASSSPPGQGSEAFFGQGTRLTVV.

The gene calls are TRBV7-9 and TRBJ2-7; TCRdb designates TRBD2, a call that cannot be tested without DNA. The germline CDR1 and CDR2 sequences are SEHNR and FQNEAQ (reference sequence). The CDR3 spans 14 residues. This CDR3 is CASSPGVAGYEQYF.

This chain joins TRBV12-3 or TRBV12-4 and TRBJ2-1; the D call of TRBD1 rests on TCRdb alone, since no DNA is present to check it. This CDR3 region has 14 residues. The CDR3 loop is CASRAGVGDNEQFF.

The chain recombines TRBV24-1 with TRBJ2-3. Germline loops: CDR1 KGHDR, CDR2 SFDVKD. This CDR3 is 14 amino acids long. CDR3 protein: CATSDRAGTDTQYF.

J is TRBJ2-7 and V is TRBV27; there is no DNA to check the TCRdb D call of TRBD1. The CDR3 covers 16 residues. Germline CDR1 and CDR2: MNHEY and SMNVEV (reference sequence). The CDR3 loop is CASSLNGAGGPREQYF.

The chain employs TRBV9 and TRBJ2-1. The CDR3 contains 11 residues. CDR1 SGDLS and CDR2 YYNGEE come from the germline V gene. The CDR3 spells CASSVKDEQFF.

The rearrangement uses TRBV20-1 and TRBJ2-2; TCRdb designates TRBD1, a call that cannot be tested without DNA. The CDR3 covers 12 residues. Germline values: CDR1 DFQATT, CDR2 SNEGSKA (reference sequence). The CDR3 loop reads CSSPVNTGELFF.

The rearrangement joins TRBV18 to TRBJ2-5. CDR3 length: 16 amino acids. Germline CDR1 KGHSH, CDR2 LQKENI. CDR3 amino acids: CASSPGLGYSQETQYF.

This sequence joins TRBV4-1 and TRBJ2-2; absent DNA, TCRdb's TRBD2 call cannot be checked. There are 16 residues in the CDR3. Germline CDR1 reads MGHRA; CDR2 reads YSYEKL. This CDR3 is CASSPEGSGNTGELFF.

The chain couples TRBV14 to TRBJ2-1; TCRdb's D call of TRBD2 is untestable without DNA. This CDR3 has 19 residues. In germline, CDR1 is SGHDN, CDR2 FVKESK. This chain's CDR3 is CASSPLPASGPISYNEQFF.

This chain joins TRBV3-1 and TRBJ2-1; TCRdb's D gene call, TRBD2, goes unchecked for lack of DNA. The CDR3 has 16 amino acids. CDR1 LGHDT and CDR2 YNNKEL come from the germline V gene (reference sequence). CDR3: CASSQSPRGGNNEQFF.

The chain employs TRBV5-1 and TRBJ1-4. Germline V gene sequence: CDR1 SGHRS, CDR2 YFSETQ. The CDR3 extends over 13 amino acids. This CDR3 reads CASREGPNEKLFF.

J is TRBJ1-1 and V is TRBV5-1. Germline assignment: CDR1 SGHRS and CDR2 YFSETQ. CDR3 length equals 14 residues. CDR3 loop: CASSFKGIGTEAFF.

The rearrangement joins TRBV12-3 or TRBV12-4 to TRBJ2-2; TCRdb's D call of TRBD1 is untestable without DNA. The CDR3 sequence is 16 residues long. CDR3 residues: CASSSEGGQPSRELFF.

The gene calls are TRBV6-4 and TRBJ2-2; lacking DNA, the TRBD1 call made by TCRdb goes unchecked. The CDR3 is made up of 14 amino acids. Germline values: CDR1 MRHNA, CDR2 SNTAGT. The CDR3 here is CASSNQGNTGELFF.

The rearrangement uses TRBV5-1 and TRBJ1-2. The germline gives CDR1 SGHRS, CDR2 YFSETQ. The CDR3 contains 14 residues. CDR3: CASSLGQVLYGYTF.

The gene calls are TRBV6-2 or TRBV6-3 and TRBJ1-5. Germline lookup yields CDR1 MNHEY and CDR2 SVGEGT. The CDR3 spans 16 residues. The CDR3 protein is CASSRTAKRTQQPQHF.

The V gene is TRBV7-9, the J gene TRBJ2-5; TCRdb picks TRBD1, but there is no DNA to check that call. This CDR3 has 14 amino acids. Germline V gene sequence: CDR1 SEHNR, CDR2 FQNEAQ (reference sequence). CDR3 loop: CASSPSRARETQYF.

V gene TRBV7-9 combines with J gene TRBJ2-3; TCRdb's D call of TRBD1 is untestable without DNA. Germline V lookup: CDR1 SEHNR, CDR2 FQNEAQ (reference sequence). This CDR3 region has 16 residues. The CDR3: CASSFGDRVETDTQYF.

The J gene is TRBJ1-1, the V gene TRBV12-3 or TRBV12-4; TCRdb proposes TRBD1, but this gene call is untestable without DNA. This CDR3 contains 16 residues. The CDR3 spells CASRPGTGWGSTEAFF.

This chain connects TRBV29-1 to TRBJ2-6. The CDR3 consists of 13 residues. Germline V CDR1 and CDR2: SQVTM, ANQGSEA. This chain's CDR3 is CSFRGSGANVLTF.

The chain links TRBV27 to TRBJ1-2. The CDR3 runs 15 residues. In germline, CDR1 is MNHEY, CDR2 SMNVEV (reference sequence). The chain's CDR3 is CASSAWGLENYGYTF.